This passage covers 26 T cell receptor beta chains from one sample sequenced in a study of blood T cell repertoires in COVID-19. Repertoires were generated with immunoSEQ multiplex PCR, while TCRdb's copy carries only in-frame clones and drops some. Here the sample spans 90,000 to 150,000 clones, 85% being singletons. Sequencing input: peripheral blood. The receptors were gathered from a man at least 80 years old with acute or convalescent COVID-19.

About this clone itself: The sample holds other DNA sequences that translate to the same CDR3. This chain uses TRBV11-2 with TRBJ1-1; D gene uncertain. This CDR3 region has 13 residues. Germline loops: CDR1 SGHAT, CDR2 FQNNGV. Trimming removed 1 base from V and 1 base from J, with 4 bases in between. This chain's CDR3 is CASSLGGNTEAFF. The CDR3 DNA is TGTGCCAGCAGCTTAGGCGGGAACACTGAAGCTTTCTTT.

The CDR3 is CASSTQGNSYEQYF. The CDR3 coding sequence is TGTGCCAGCAGCACTCAGGGGAACTCCTACGAGCAGTACTTC. The V gene is TRBV5-4, the J gene TRBJ2-7, with a possible D match to TRBD1 (6 bases). Trimming shortened V by 4 bases and J by 0 bases, and 11 bases separated the two germline ends. The CDR3 totals 14 residues. Germline V gives CDR1 SGHNT, CDR2 YYREEE (reference sequence).

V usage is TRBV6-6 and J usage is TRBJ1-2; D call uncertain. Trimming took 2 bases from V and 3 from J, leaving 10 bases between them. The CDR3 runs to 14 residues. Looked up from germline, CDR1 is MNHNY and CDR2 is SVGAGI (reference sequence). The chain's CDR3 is CASSYQTQYYGYTF. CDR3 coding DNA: TGTGCCAGCAGTTACCAGACACAGTACTATGGCTACACCTTC.

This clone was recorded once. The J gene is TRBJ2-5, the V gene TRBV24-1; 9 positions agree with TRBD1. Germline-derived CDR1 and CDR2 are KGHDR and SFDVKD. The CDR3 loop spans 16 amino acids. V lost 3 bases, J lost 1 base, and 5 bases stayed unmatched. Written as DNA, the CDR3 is TGTGCCACCAGTGATGCCGGGACAGGGATCCAAGAGACCCAGTACTTC. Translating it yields CATSDAGTGIQETQYF.

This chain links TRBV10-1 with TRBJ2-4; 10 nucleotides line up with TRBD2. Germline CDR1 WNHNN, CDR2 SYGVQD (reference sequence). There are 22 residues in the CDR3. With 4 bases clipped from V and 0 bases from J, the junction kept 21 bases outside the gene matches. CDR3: CASSGGELAGGPPLLAKNIQYF. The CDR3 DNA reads TGCGCCAGCAGTGGGGGGGAGTTAGCGGGAGGTCCCCCTCTATTAGCCAAAAACATTCAGTACTTC.

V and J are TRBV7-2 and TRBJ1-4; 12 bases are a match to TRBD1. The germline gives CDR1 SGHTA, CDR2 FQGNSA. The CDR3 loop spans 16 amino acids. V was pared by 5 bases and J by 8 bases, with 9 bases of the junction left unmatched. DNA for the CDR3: TGTGCCAGCAGCCCCCCTGGGACAGGGGGCAAGGAAAAACTGTTTTTT. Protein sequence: CASSPPGTGGKEKLFF. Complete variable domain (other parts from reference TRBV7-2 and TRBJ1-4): GAGVSQSPSNKVTEKGKDVELRCDPISGHTALYWYRQSLGQGLEFLIYFQGNSAPDKSGLPSDRFSAERTGGSVSTLTIQRTQQEDSAVYLCASSPPGTGGKEKLFFGSGTQLSVL.

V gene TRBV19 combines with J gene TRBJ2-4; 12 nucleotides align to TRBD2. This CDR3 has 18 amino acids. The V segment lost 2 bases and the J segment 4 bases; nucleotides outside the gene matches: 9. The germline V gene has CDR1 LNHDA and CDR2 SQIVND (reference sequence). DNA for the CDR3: TGTGCCAGTAGTATACGTCACACTAGCGGGAGGACTAAAAACATTCAGTACTTC. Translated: CASSIRHTSGRTKNIQYF.

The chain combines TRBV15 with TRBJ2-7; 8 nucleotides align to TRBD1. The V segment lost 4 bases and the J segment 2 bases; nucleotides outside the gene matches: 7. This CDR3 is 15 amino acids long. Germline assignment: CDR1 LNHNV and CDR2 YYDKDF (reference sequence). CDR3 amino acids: CATSTLSTGAYEQYF. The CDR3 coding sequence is TGTGCCACCAGCACCCTGTCGACAGGGGCCTACGAGCAGTACTTC.

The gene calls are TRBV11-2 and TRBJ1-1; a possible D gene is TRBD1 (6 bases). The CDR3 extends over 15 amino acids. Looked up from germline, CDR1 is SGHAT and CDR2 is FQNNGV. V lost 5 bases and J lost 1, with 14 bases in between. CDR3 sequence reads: CASSPQRGRNTEAFF. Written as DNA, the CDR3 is TGTGCCAGCAGCCCACAAAGGGGGAGGAACACTGAAGCTTTCTTT.

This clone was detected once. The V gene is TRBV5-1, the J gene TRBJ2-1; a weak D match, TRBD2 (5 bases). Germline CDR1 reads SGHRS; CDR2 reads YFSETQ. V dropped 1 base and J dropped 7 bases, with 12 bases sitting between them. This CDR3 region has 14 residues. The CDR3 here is CASSLIPGSNEQFF. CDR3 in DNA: TGCGCCAGCAGCTTGATCCCGGGGTCGAATGAGCAGTTCTTC.

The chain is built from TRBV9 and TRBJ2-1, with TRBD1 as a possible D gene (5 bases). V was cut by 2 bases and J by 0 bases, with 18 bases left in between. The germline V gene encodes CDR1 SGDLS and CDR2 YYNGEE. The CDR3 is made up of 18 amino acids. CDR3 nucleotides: TGTGCCAGCAGCGTGGGGCCAGGAGCATTGAGCTCCTACAATGAGCAGTTCTTC. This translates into CASSVGPGALSSYNEQFF. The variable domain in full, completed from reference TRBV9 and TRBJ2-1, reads DSGVTQTPKHLITATGQRVTLRCSPRSGDLSVYWYQQSLDQGLQFLIQYYNGEERAKGNILERFSAQQFPDLHSELNLSSLELGDSALYFCASSVGPGALSSYNEQFFGPGTRLTVL.

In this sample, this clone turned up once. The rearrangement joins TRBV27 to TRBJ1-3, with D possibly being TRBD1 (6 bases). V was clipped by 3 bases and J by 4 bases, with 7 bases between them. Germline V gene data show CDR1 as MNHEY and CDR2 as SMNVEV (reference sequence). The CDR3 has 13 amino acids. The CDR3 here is CASSFDRGNTIYF. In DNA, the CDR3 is TGTGCCAGCAGTTTCGACAGGGGAAACACCATATATTTT.

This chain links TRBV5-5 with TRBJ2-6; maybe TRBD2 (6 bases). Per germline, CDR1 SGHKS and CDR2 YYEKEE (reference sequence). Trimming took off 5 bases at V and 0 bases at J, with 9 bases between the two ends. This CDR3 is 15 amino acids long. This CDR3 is CASRRESSGANVLTF. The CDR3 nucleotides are TGTGCCAGCAGACGGGAGTCCTCTGGGGCCAACGTCCTGACTTTC.

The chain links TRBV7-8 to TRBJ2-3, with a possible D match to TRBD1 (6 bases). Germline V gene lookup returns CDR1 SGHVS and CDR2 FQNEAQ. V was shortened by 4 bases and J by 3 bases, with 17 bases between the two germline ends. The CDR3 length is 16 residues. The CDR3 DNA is TGTGCCAGCAGCTACAGAAACGACAGGACAACAGATACGCAGTATTTT. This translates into CASSYRNDRTTDTQYF.

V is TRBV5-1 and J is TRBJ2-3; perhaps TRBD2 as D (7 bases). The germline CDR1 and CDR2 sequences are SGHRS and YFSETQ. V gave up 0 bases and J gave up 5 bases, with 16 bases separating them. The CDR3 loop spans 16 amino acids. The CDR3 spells CASSLGADSGVDTQYF. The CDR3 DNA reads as TGCGCCAGCAGCTTGGGGGCGGACAGCGGGGTAGATACGCAGTATTTT.

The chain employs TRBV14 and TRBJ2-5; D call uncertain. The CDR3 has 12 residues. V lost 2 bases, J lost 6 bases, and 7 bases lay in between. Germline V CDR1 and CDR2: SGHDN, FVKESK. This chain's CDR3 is CASSQNSKTQYF. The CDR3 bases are TGTGCCAGCAGCCAAAATTCAAAGACCCAGTACTTC.

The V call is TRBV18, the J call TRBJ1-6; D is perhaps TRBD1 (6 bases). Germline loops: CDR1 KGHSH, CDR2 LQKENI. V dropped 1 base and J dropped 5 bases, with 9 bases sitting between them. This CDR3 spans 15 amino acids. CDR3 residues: CASSPRQANNSPLHF. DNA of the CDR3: TGTGCCAGCTCACCACGACAGGCGAATAATTCACCCCTCCACTTT.

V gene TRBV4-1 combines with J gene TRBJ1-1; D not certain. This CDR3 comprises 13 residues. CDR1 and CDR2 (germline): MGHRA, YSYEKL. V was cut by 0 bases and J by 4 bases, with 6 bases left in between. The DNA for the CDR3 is TGCGCCAGCAGCCAAGACGGGATCACTGAAGCTTTCTTT. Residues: CASSQDGITEAFF.

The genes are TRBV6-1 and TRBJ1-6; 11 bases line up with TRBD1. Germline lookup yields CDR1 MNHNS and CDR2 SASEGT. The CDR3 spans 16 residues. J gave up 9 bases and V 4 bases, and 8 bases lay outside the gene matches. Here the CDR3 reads CASSGGTGTGGSPLHF. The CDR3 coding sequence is TGTGCCAGCAGTGGGGGGACCGGGACAGGGGGTTCACCCCTCCACTTT.

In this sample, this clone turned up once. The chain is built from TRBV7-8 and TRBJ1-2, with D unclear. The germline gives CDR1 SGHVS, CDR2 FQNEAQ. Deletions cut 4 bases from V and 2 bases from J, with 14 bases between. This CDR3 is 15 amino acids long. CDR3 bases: TGTGCCAGCAGCTGGGATCTTGGCGGGAACTATGGCTACACCTTC. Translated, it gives CASSWDLGGNYGYTF.

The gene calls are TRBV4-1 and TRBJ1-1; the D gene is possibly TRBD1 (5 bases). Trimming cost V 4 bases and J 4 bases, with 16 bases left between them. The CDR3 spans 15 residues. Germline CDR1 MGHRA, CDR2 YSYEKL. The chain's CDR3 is CASSLGIGGATEAFF. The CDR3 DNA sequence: TGCGCCAGCAGCCTCGGGATTGGAGGGGCCACTGAAGCTTTCTTT.

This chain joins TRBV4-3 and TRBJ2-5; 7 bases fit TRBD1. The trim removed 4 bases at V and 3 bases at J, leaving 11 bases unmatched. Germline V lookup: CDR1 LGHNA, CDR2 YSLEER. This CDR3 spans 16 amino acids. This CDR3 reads CASSLDRVTGEETQYF. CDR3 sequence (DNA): TGCGCCAGCAGCCTTGACAGGGTTACTGGGGAAGAGACCCAGTACTTC.

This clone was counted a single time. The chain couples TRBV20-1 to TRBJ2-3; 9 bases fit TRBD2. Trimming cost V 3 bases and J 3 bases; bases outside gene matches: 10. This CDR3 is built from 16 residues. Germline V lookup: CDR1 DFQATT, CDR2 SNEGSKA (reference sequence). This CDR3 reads CSASVAGGPSTDTQYF. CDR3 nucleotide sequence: TGCAGTGCTAGTGTGGCGGGAGGGCCCTCGACAGATACGCAGTATTTT.

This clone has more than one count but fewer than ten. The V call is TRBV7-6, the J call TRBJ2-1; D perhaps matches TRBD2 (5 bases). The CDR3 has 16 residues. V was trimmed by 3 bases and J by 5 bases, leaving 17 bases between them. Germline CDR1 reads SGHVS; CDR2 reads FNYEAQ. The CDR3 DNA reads TGTGCCAGCAGCTTCCTACCCCCCGGAGGACACAATGAGCAGTTCTTC. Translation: CASSFLPPGGHNEQFF.

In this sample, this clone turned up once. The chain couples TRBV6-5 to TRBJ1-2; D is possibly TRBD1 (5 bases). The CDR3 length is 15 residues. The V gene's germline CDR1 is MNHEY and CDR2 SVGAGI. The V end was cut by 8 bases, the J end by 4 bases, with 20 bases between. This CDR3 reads CASARDSPLTYGYTF. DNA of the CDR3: TGTGCCAGCGCGAGAGACAGCCCCTTAACCTATGGCTACACCTTC.

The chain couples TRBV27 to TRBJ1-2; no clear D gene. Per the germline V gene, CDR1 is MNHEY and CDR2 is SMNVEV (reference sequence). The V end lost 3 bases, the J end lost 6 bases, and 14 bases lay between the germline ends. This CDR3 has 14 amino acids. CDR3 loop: CASSFIWAKDGYTF. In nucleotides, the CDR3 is TGTGCCAGCAGTTTTATCTGGGCTAAGGATGGCTACACCTTC.